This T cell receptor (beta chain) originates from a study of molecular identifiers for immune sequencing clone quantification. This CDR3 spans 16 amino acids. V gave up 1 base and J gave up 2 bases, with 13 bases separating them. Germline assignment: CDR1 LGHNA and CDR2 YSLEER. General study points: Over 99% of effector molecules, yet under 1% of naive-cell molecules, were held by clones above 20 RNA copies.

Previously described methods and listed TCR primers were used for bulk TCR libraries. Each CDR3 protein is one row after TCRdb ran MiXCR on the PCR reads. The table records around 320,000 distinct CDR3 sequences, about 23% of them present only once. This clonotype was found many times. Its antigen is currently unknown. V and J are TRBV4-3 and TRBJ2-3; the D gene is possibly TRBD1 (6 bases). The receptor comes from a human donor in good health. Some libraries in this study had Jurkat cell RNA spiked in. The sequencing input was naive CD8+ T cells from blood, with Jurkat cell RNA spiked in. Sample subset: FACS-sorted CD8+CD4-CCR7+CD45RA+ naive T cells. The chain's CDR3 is CASSQGPGDFTDTQYF. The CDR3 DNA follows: TGCGCCAGCAGCCAAGGCCCAGGGGATTTCACAGATACGCAGTATTTT.